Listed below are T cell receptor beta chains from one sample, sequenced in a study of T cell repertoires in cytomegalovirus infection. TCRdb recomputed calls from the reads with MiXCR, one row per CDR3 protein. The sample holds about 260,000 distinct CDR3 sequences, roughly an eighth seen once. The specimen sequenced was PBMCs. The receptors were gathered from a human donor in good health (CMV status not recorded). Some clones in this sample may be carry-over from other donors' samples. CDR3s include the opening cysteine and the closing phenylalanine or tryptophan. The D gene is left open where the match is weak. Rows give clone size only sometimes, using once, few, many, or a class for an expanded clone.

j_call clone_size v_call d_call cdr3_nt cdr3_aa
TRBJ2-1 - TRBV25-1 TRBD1 TGTGCCAGCAAGACAGGGGTCAGCAATGAGCAGTTCTTC CASKTGVSNEQFF
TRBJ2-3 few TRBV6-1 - TGTGCCAGTAGAAAAGTGGGCACAGATACGCAGTATTTT CASRKVGTDTQYF
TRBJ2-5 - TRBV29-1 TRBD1 TGCAGCGTTGAAAGAAAGGACAGGGGGCTCGGGACCCAGTACTTC CSVERKDRGLGTQYF
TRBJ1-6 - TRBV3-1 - TGTGCCAGCAGCCTAAAACCCAATTCACCCCTCCACTTT CASSLKPNSPLHF
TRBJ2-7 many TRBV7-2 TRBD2 TGTGCCAGCAGCCCGAGGGCGGGAGGATATGGCGAGCAGTACTTC CASSPRAGGYGEQYF
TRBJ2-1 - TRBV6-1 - TGTGCCAGCAGTGAAGGCCCCTCGGGCTACAATGAGCAGTTCTTC CASSEGPSGYNEQFF
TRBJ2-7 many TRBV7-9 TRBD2 TGTGCCAGCAGCTCCGGGACTAGCGAGGAGCAGTACTTC CASSSGTSEEQYF
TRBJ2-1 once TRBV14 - TGTGCCAGCAGCCAAGCCGTTCTTCTAGCCGGGGGTACACACAATGAGCAGTTCTTC CASSQAVLLAGGTHNEQFF
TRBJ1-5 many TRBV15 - TGTGCCACCAGCAGAGTGTGGGACAGCAATCAGCCCCAGCATTTT CATSRVWDSNQPQHF
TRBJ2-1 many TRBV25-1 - TGTGCCAGCCGGTTCCTTGGAGGTGGGGCCAATGAGCAGTTCTTC CASRFLGGGANEQFF
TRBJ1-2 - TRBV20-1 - TGCAGTGCTAGAGATGGGAGGGTAATGCGTCTTGGCTACACCTTC CSARDGRVMRLGYTF
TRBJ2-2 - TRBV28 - TGTGCCAGCAGGGGATTTCCCGGGGAGCTGTTTTTT CASRGFPGELFF
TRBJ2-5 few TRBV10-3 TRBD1 TGTGCCATCAGTGATAGTAGTGGACAGGACTTTAGAGAGACCCAGTACTTC CAISDSSGQDFRETQYF
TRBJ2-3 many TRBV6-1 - TGTGCCAGTACGGAGGACGTCCAGCGGGTAGCGACAGATACGCAGTATTTT CASTEDVQRVATDTQYF
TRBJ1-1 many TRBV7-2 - TGTGCCAGCAGCTCGTCAGTGAACACTGAAGCTTTCTTT CASSSSVNTEAFF
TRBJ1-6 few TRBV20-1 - TGCAGTGCCTCTTCGATTGTGGGGGCGGGATCACCCCTCCACTTT CSASSIVGAGSPLHF
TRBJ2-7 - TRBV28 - TGTGCCAGCAGCTCCAGATGGATTGGGAGAAGGCGCGAGCAGTACTTC CASSSRWIGRRREQYF
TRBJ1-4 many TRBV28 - TGTGCCAGCAGTCCGGGGAGGAAACTGTTTTTT CASSPGRKLFF
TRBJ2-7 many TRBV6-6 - TGTGCCAGCAGTTATTCGGGAACGTACACCTACGAGCAGTACTTC CASSYSGTYTYEQYF
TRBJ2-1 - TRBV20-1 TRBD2 TGCAGTGCTAGGCCTCATACGGGACTAGCGGGACTCAATGAGCAGTTCTTC CSARPHTGLAGLNEQFF
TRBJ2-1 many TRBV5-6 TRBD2 TGTGCCAGCAGCTGGACTAGCGGGAGGCACGGAGAGCAGTTCTTC CASSWTSGRHGEQFF
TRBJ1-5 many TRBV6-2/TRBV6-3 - TGTGCCAGCAGTTACGACCAGGGCCAGAGGACGAATCAGCCCCAGCATTTT CASSYDQGQRTNQPQHF
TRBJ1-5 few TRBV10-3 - TGTGCCATCAGTGGGGGGGATCAGCCCCAGCATTTT CAISGGDQPQHF
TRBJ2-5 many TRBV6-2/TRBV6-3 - TGTGCCAGCAGTTACGGGGGACAAGAGACCCAGTACTTC CASSYGGQETQYF
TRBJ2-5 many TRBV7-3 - TGTGCCAGCAGCTTATGGTCTGGGGAGACCCAGTACTTC CASSLWSGETQYF
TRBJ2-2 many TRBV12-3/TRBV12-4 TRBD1 TGTGCCAGCAGTCCCCAGGGACAGATCACCGGGGAGCTGTTTTTT CASSPQGQITGELFF
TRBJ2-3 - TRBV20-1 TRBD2 TGCAGTGCAGGCTTCAGTACTAGCGGGGGAACAGATACGCAGTATTTT CSAGFSTSGGTDTQYF
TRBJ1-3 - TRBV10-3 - TGTGCCATCAGTGAGTCAGCCTCTGGAAACACCATATATTTT CAISESASGNTIYF
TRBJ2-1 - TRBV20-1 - TGCAGTGCCCCCTTGTTGGAGGGTGAGCAGTTCTTC CSAPLLEGEQFF
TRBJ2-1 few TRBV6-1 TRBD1 TGTGCCAGCAGAGGACAGGGGGCTATCAATGAGCAGTTCTTC CASRGQGAINEQFF
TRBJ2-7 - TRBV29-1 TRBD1 TGCAGCGTCCACTTACCGGGACAGGGGGCCTTTGAGCAGTACTTC CSVHLPGQGAFEQYF
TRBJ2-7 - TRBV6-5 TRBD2 TGTGCCAGCAGTCGGGTTCTAGCGGGAGTTCGCTACGAGCAGTACTTC CASSRVLAGVRYEQYF
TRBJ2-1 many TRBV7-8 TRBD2 TGTGCCAGCAGACCGATAGCGGGATCCTACAATGAGCAGTTCTTC CASRPIAGSYNEQFF
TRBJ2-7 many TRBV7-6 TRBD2 TGTGCCAGCAGCTCGGGACTAGCGGGGGGCTACGAGCAGTACTTC CASSSGLAGGYEQYF
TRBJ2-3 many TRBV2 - TGTGCCAGCAGTGGTCCTGCAGGGAAGGGGACAGATACGCAGTATTTT CASSGPAGKGTDTQYF
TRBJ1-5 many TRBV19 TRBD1 TGTGCCAGCTCCTTATCGGGGACAGGGCCCCAGCATTTT CASSLSGTGPQHF